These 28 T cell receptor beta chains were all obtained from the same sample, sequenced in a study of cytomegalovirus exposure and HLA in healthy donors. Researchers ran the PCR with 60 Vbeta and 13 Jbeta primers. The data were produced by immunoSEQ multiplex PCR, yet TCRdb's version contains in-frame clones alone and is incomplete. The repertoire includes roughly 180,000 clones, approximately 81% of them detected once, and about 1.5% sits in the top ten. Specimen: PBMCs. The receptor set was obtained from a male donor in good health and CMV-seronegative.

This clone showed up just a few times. CDR3 in amino acids: CASSEVAGGGNTIYF. The CDR3 DNA follows: TGTGCCAGCAGTGAAGTGGCAGGGGGAGGAAACACCATATATTTT. The chain couples TRBV2 to TRBJ1-3; 7 positions agree with TRBD1. CDR1 SNHLY and CDR2 FYNNEI come from the germline V gene. The CDR3 has 15 amino acids. Unmatched junction bases numbered 4, after V lost 1 base and J lost 4 bases.

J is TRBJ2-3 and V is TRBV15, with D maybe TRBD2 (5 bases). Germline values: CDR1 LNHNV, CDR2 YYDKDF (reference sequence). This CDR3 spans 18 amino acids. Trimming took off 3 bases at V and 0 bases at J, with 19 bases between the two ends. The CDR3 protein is CATSRKRSPSSSTDTQYF. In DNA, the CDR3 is TGTGCCACCAGCAGGAAGAGATCGCCTAGCTCAAGCACAGATACGCAGTATTTT.

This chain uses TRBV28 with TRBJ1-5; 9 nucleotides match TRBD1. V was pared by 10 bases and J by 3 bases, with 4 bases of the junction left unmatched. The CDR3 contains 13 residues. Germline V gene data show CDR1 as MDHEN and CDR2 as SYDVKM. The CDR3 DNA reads TGTGCCACTGGACAGGGGTACAATCAGCCCCAGCATTTT. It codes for CATGQGYNQPQHF.

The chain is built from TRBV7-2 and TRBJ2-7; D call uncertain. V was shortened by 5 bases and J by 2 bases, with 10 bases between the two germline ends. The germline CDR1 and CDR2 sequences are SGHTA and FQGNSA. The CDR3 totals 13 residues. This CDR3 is CASSTYRAYEQYF. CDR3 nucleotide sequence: TGTGCCAGCAGCACTTACCGAGCCTACGAGCAGTACTTC. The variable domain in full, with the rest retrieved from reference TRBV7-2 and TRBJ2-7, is GAGVSQSPSNKVTEKGKDVELRCDPISGHTALYWYRQSLGQGLEFLIYFQGNSAPDKSGLPSDRFSAERTGGSVSTLTIQRTQQEDSAVYLCASSTYRAYEQYFGPGTRLTVT.

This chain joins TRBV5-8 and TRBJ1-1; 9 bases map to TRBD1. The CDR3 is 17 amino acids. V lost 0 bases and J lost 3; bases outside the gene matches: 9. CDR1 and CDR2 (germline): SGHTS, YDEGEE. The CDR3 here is CASSLDRGRVGDTEAFF. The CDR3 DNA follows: TGTGCCAGCAGCTTGGACAGGGGGCGCGTGGGGGACACTGAAGCTTTCTTT.

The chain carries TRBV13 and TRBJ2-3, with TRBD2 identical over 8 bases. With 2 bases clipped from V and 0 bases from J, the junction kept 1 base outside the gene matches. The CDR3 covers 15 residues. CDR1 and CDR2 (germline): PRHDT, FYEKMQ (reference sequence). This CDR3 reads CASSLRTSSTDTQYF. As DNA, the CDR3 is TGTGCCAGCAGCTTAAGGACTAGCAGCACAGATACGCAGTATTTT. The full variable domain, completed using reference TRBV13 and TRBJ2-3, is AAGVIQSPRHLIKEKRETATLKCYPIPRHDTVYWYQQGPGQDPQFLISFYEKMQSDKGSIPDRFSAQQFSDYHSELNMSSLELGDSALYFCASSLRTSSTDTQYFGPGTRLTVL.

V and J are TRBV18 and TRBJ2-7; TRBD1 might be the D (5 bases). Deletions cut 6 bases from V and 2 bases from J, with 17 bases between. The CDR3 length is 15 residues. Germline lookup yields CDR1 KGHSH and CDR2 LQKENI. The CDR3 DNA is TGTGCCAGCTCCCCCCTGGGGCCTACGCCCTACGAGCAGTACTTC. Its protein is CASSPLGPTPYEQYF.

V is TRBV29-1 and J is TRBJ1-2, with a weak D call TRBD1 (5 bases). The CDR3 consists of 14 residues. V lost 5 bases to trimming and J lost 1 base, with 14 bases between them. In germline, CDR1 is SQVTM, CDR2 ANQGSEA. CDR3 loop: CSVPGGNGNYGYTF. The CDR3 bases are TGCAGCGTTCCGGGGGGGAACGGTAACTATGGCTACACCTTC.

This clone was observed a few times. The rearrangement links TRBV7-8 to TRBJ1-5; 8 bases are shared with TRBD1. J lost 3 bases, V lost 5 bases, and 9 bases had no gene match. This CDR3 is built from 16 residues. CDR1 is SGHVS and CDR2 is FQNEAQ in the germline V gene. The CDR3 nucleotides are TGTGCCAGCAGCACTCAGGGGGCGTCTTTCAATCAGCCCCAGCATTTT. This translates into CASSTQGASFNQPQHF.

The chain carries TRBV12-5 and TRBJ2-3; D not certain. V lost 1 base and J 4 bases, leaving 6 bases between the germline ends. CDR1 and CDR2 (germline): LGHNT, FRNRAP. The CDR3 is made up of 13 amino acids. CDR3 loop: CASGLGNSDTQYF. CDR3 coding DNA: TGTGCTAGTGGTTTGGGAAACTCAGATACGCAGTATTTT.

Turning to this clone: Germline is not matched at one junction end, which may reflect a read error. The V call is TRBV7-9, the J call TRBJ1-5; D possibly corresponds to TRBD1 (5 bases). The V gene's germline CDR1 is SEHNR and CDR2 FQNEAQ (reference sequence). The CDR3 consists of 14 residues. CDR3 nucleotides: TGTTCCAGCAGCTTCCCCGGGGGGGGTCAGCCCCAGCATTTT. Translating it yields CSSSFPGGGQPQHF.

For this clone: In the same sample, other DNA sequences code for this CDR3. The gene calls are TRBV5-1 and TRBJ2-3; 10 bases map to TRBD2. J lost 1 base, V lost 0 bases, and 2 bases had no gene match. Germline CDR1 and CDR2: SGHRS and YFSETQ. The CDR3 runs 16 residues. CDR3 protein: CASSLGLAGGTDTQYF. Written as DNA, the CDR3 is TGCGCCAGCAGCTTGGGTCTAGCGGGGGGCACAGATACGCAGTATTTT.

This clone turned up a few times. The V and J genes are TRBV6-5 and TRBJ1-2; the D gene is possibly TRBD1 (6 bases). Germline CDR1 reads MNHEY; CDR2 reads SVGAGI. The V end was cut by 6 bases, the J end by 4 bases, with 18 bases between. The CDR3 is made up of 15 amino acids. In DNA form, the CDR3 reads TGTGCCAGCAGCACCCTAAGGGGGTTCGGCTATGGCTACACCTTC. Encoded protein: CASSTLRGFGYGYTF.

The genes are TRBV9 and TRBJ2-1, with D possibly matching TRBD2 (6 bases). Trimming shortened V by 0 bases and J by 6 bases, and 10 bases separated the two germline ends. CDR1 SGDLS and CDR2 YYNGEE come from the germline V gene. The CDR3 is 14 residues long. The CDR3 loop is CASSVGGTLNEQFF. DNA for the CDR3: TGTGCCAGCAGCGTAGGCGGGACTCTCAATGAGCAGTTCTTC.

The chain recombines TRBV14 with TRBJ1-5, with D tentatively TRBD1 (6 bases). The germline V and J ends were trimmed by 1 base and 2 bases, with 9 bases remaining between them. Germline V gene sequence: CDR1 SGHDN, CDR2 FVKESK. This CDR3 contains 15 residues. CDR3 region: CASSQGDKGNQPQHF. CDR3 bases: TGTGCCAGCAGCCAAGGGGACAAAGGCAATCAGCCCCAGCATTTT.

CDR3 DNA: TGCAGCGTTGAAGGACATCTGATGGGCTCTGGAAACACCATATATTTT. The encoded protein is CSVEGHLMGSGNTIYF. The chain recombines TRBV29-1 with TRBJ1-3, with no clear D. Germline values: CDR1 SQVTM, CDR2 ANQGSEA. Trimming removed 1 base at V and 0 bases at J, with 13 bases between. This CDR3 has 16 residues.

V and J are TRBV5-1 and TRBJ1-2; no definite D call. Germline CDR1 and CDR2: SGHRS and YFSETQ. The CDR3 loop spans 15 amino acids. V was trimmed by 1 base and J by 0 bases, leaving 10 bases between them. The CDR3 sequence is CASSLWAEANYGYTF. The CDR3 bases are TGCGCCAGCAGCTTGTGGGCAGAAGCTAACTATGGCTACACCTTC.

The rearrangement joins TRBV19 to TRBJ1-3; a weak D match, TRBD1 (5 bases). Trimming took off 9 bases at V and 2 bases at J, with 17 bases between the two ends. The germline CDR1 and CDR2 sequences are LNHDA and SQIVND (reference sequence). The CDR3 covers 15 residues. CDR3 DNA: TGTGCCAGCCGATCCTGGTCAGGGACTGGAAACACCATATATTTT. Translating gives CASRSWSGTGNTIYF.

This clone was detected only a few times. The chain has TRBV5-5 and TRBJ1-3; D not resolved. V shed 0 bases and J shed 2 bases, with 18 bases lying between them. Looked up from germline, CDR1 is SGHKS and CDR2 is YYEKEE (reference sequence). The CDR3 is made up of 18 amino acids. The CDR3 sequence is CASSLAGITTGTGNTIYF. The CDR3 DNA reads TGTGCCAGCAGCTTGGCCGGGATAACAACGGGAACTGGAAACACCATATATTTT. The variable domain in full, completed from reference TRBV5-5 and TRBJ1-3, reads DAGVTQSPTHLIKTRGQQVTLRCSPISGHKSVSWYQQVLGQGPQFIFQYYEKEERGRGNFPDRFSARQFPNYSSELNVNALLLGDSALYLCASSLAGITTGTGNTIYFGEGSWLTVV.

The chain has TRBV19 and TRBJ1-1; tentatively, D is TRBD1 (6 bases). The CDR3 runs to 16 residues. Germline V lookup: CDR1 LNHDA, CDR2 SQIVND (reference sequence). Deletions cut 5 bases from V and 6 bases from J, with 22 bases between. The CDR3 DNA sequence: TGTGCCAGTAGTTTCCCGGCCGGTGTCAGGGGCCCTGAAGCTTTCTTT. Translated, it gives CASSFPAGVRGPEAFF.

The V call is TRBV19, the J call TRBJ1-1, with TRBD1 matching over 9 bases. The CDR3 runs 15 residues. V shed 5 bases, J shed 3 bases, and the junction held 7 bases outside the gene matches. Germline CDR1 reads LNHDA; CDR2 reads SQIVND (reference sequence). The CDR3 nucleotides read TGTGCCAGTAGTCCCGGGACAGGGAAGGACACTGAAGCTTTCTTT. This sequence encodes CASSPGTGKDTEAFF.

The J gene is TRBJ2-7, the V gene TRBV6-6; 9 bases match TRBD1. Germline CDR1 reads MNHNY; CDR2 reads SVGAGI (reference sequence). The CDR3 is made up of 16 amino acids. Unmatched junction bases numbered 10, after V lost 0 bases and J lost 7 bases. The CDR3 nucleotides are TGTGCCAGCAGTTACTCGGTCGGGACAGGGAGGGGGGAGCAGTACTTC. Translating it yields CASSYSVGTGRGEQYF.

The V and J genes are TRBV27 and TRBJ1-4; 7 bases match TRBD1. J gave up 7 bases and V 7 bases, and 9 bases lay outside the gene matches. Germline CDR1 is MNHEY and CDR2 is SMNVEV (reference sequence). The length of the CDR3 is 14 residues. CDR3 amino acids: CASKQDRVVEKLFF. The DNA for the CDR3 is TGTGCCAGCAAGCAAGACAGGGTAGTTGAAAAACTGTTTTTT.

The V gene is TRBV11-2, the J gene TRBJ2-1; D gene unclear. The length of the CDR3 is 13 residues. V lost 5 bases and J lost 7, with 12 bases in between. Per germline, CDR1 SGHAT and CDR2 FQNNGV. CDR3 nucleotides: TGTGCCAGCAGCCCACTTCTCGGGAATGAGCAGTTCTTC. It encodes CASSPLLGNEQFF. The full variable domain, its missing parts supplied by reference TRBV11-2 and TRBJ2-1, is EAGVAQSPRYKIIEKRQSVAFWCNPISGHATLYWYQQILGQGPKLLIQFQNNGVVDDSQLPKDRFSAERLKGVDSTLKIQPAKLEDSAVYLCASSPLLGNEQFFGPGTRLTVL.

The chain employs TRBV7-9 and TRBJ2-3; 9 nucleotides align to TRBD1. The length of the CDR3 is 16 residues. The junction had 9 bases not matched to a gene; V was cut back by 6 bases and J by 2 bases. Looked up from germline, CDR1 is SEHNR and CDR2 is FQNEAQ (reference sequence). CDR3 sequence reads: CASRPLDRGVTDTQYF. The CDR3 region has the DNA TGTGCCAGCAGACCCCTCGACAGGGGGGTCACAGATACGCAGTATTTT.

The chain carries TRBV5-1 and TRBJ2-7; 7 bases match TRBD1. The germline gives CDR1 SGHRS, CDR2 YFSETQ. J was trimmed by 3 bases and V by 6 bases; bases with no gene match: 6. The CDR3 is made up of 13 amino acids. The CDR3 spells CASKGTAYYEQYF. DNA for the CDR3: TGCGCCAGCAAAGGGACAGCATACTACGAGCAGTACTTC.

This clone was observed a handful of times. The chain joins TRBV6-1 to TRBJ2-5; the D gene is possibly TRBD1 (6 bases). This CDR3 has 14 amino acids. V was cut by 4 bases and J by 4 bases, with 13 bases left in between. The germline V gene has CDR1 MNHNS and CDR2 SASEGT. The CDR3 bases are TGTGCCAGCAGTGGGCAGGGGCAGGTAGAGACCCAGTACTTC. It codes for CASSGQGQVETQYF.

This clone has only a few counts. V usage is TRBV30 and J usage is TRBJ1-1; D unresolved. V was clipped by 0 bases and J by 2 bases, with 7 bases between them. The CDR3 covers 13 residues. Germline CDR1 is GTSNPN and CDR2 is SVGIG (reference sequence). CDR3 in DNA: TGTGCCTGGAGTGTATGGCCAAACACTGAAGCTTTCTTT. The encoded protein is CAWSVWPNTEAFF.